Listed below are T cell receptor beta chains from one sample, sequenced in a study of CD8 T cells in ankylosing spondylitis. TCRdb itself ran the 5' RACE reads through MiXCR, one entry per CDR3 protein. The table records approximately 190,000 distinct CDR3 sequences, 10% to 15% of them present only once. The sample was blood, either unsorted or a sorted T cell fraction (not recorded which). These receptors came from a female donor with ankylosing spondylitis or in good health (not recorded which). CDR3s include the opening cysteine and the closing phenylalanine or tryptophan. The D gene is left open where the match is weak.

d_gene	v_gene	j_gene	CDR3aa
TRBD2	TRBV7-3	TRBJ2-7	CASSSLAGVDYEQYF
.	TRBV20-1	TRBJ1-6	CSAFGGGGSPLHF
.	TRBV18	TRBJ2-1	CASSPPGVGNNEQFF
.	TRBV3-1	TRBJ2-1	CASSLQGLPEQFF
TRBD1	TRBV5-1	TRBJ2-6	CASSPLQGPGANVLTF
.	TRBV7-2	TRBJ2-2	CASSLDTGNTGELFF
.	TRBV2	TRBJ2-7	CASSEVGATYEQYF
TRBD1	TRBV6-5	TRBJ2-7	CASSSLGQGSGEQYF
.	TRBV29-1	TRBJ1-1	CSVVWQVGTEAFF
.	TRBV2	TRBJ2-7	CASSPELYEQYF
.	TRBV9	TRBJ2-5	CASSPSRQETQYF
TRBD1	TRBV4-3	TRBJ2-2	CASSHQDRAGELFF
.	TRBV5-8	TRBJ1-4	CASRMEAGGSEKLFF
TRBD2	TRBV27	TRBJ2-1	CASIRGGGRSYNEQFF
.	TRBV9	TRBJ2-1	CASSVDGQTYNEQFF
.	TRBV27	TRBJ1-1	CASSLLGGVTEAFF
TRBD2	TRBV12-3/TRBV12-4	TRBJ2-1	CASRDTGLPYNEQFF
.	TRBV7-9	TRBJ2-2	CASSHRVGELFF
.	TRBV30	TRBJ1-5	CGVGESSNQPQHF
TRBD1	TRBV12-3/TRBV12-4	TRBJ1-1	CASSLNRGAEAFF
.	TRBV20-1	TRBJ2-7	CSAPLNSNSYEQYF
.	TRBV11-2	TRBJ2-2	CASSLGPSERNYTGELFF
.	TRBV12-3/TRBV12-4	TRBJ2-5	CASSLSSRETQYF
.	TRBV20-1	TRBJ2-7	CSARDTVKTTYEQYF
.	TRBV20-1	TRBJ1-1	CSARLSSANTEAFF
.	TRBV6-2/TRBV6-3	TRBJ2-1	CASSPLIVSEVGDEQFF
.	TRBV19	TRBJ2-1	CASSIDLGYLSEQFF
.	TRBV5-1	TRBJ1-2	CASRDLLNYGYTF
TRBD1	TRBV24-1	TRBJ2-7	CATSDTGGADEQYF
.	TRBV6-5	TRBJ2-7	CASSYSPGVSYEQYF
TRBD1	TRBV5-1	TRBJ1-1	CASSSPGGGTEAFF
TRBD1	TRBV30	TRBJ2-2	CAWDRQGSGELFF
.	TRBV5-1	TRBJ2-3	CASSLQGPTDTQYF
.	TRBV24-1	TRBJ2-1	CATSEGLRQFF
TRBD2	TRBV18	TRBJ2-5	CASKGLAGEETQYF
.	TRBV20-1	TRBJ1-5	CSAPTVYSNQPQHF
.	TRBV29-1	TRBJ1-1	CSVEIQLNTEAFF
TRBD1	TRBV24-1	TRBJ1-1	CATRRTGDTEAFF
.	TRBV12-3/TRBV12-4	TRBJ1-2	CASSLLPGWEGYTF
TRBD1	TRBV29-1	TRBJ2-7	CSVGDRYEQYF
.	TRBV18	TRBJ2-3	CASSPPKGMSDTQYF
TRBD1	TRBV3-1	TRBJ2-1	CASSPRTGDPNEQFF